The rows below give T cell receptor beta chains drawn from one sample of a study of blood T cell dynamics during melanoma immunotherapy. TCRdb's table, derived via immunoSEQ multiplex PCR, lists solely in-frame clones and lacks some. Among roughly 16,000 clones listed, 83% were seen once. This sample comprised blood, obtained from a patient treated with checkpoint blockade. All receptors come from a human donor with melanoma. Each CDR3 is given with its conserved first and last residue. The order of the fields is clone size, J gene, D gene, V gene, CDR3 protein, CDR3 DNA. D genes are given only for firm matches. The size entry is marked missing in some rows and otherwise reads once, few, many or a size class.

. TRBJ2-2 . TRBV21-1 CASSNRGGTGELFF TGTGCCAGCAGCAACCGGGGGGGGACCGGGGAGCTGTTTTTT
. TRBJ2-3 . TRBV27 CASSLKTPLVSTDTQYF TGTGCCAGCAGTTTAAAGACCCCGCTGGTGAGCACAGATACGCAGTATTTT
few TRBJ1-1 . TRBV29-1 CSVETGSNTEAFF TGCAGCGTCGAGACAGGATCGAACACTGAAGCTTTCTTT
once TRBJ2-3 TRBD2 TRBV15 CATSEGLATQYF TGTGCCACCAGCGAGGGACTAGCAACGCAGTATTTT
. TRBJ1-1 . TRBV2 CASSDQGSMNTEAFF TGTGCCAGCAGTGACCAGGGGTCAATGAACACTGAAGCTTTCTTT
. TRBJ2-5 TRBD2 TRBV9 CASSVGSRLAGQETQYF TGTGCCAGCAGCGTAGGAAGCAGACTAGCGGGACAGGAGACCCAGTACTTC
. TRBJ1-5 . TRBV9 CASSIGYGQPQHF TGTGCCAGCAGCATAGGATACGGTCAGCCCCAGCATTTT
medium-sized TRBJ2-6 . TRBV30 CAWKTTGANVLTF TGTGCCTGGAAGACAACTGGGGCCAACGTCCTGACTTTC
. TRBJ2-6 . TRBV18 CASSSQGPGANVLTF TGTGCCAGCTCATCTCAGGGACCTGGGGCCAACGTCCTGACTTTC
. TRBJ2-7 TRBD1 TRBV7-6 CASSPPGQGYEQYF TGTGCCAGCAGCCCTCCGGGACAGGGGTACGAGCAGTACTTC
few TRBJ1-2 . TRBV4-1 CASSQEAGKYGYTF TGCGCCAGCAGCCAAGAGGCAGGGAAATATGGCTACACCTTC
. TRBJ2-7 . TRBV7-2 CASSLEVFSYSEQYF TGTGCCAGCAGCTTAGAAGTCTTTTCTTATTCCGAGCAGTACTTC
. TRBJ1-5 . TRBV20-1 CSARRRDHQHF TGCAGTGCTAGGAGAAGGGATCATCAGCATTTT
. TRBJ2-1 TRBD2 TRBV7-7 CASSSGTSGDNEQFF TGTGCTAGCAGCTCCGGGACTAGCGGGGACAATGAGCAGTTCTTC
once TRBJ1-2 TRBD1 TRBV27 CASSWDLSRDRGPSRGYTF TGTGCCAGCAGTTGGGACCTTAGTCGGGACAGGGGGCCTAGTAGAGGCTACACCTTC
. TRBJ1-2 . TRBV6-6 CASIQTRAGTNGYTF TGTGCCAGCATCCAAACTAGAGCAGGGACAAATGGCTACACCTTC
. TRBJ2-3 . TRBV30 CAWSVGGRAADTQYF TGTGCCTGGAGTGTAGGGGGGAGGGCAGCAGATACGCAGTATTTT
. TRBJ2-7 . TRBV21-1 CASSKGPRENSYEQYF TGTGCCAGCAGCAAAGGCCCGAGGGAGAATTCCTACGAGCAGTACTTC
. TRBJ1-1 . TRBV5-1 CASSLDLGLNTEAFF TGCGCCAGCAGCTTGGATCTGGGATTGAACACTGAAGCTTTCTTT
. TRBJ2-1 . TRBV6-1 CASSEAWNPGEQFF TGTGCCAGCAGTGAAGCGTGGAATCCAGGTGAGCAGTTCTTC
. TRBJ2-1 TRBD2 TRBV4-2 CASSLLGGLAGPAYEQFF TGTGCCAGCAGCTTGCTAGGGGGACTAGCGGGGCCAGCATATGAGCAGTTCTTC
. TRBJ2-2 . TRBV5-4 CASSSTTGGELFF TGTGCCAGCAGCTCAACTACAGGCGGGGAGCTGTTTTTT